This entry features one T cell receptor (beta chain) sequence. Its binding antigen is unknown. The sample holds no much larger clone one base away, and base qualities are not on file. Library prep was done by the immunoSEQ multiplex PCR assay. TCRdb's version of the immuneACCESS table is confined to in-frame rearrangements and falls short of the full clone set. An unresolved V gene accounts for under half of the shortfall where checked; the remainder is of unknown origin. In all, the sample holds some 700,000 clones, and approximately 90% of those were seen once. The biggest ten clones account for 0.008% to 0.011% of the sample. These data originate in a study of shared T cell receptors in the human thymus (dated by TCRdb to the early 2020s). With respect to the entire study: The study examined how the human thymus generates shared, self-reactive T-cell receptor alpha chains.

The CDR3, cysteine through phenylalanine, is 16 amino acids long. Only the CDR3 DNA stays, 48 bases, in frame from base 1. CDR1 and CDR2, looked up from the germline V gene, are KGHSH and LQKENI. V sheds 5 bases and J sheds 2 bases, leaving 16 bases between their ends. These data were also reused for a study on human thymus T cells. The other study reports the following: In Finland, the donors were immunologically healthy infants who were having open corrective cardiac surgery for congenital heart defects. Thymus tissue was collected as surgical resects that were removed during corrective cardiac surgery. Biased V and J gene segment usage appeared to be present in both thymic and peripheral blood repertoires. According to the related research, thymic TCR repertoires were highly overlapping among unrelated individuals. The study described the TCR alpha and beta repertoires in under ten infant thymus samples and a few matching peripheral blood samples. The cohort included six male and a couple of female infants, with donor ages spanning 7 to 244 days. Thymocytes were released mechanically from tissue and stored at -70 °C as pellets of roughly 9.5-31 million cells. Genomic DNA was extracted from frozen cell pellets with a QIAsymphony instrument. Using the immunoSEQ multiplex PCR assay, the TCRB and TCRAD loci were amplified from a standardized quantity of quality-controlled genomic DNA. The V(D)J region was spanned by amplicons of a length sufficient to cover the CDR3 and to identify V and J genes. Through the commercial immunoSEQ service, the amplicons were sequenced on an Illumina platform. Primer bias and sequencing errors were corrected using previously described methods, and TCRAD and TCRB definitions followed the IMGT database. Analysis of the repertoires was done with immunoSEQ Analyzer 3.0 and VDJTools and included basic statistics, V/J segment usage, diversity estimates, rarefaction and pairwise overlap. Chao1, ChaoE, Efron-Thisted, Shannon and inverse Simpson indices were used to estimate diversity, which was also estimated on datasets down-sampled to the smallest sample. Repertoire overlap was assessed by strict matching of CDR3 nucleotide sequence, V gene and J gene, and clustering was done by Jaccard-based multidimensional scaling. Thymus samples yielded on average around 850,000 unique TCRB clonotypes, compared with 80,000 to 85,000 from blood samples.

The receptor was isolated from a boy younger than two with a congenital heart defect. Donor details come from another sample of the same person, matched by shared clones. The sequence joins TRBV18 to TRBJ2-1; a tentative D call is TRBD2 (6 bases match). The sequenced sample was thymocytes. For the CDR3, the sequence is CASSLRKLATYNEQFF. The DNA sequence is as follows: TGTGCCAGCTCATTACGAAAACTAGCTACCTACAATGAGCAGTTCTTC. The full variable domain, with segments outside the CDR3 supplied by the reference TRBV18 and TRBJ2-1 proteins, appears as NAGVMQNPRHLVRRRGQEARLRCSPMKGHSHVYWYRQLPEEGLKFMVYLQKENIIDESGMPKERFSAEFPKEGPSILRIQQVVRGDSAAYFCASSLRKLATYNEQFFGPGTRLTVL.